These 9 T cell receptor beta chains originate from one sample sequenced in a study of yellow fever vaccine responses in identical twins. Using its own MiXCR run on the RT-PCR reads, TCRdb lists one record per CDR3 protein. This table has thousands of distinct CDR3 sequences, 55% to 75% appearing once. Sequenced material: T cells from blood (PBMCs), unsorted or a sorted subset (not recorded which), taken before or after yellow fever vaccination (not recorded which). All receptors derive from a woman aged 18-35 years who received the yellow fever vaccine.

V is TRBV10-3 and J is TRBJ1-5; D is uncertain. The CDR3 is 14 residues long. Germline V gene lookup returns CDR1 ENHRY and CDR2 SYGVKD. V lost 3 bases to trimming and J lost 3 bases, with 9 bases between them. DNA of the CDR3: TGTGCCATCAGTGATGGGCAGCACAATCAGCCCCAGCATTTT. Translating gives CAISDGQHNQPQHF.

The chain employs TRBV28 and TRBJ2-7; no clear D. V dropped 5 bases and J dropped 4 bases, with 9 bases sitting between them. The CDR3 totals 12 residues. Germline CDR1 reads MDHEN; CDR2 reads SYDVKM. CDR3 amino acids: CASSVPWYEQYF. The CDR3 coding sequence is TGTGCCAGCAGTGTCCCCTGGTACGAGCAGTACTTC.

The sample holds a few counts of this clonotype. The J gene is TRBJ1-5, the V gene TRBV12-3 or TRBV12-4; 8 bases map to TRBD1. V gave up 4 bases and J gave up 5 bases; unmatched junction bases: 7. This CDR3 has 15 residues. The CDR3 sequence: CASSSDRGMHQPQHF. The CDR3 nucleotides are TGTGCCAGCAGTTCCGACAGGGGAATGCATCAGCCCCAGCATTTT.

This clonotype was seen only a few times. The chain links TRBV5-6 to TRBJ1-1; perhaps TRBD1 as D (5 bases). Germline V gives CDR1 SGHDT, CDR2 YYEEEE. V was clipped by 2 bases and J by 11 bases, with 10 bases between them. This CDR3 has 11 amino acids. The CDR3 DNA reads TGTGCCAGCAGCTTCGGGGCATTGGCTTTCTTT. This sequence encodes CASSFGALAFF. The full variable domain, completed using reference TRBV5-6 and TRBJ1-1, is DAGVTQSPTHLIKTRGQQVTLRCSPKSGHDTVSWYQQALGQGPQFIFQYYEEEERQRGNFPDRFSGHQFPNYSSELNVNALLLGDSALYLCASSFGALAFFGQGTRLTVV.

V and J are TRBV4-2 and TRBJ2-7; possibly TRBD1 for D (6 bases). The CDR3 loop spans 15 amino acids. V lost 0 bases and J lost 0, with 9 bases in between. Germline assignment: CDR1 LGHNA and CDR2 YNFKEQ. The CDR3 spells CASSQEQGTSYEQYF. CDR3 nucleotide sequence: TGTGCCAGCAGCCAAGAACAGGGAACCTCCTACGAGCAGTACTTC.

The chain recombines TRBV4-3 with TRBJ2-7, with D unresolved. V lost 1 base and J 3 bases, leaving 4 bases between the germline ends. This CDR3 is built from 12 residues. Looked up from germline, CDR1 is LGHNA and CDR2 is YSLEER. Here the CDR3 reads CASSQGNYEQYF. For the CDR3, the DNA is TGCGCCAGCAGCCAAGGGAACTACGAGCAGTACTTC.

The CDR3 DNA follows: TGTGCCAGCAGTGACGACCCTAGCGGGAGCTCCTACAATGAGCAGTTCTTC. It yields the protein CASSDDPSGSSYNEQFF. The chain employs TRBV2 and TRBJ2-1; 10 bases map to TRBD2. V shed 3 bases, J shed 0 bases, and the junction held 5 bases outside the gene matches. The CDR3 totals 17 residues. Germline lookup yields CDR1 SNHLY and CDR2 FYNNEI.

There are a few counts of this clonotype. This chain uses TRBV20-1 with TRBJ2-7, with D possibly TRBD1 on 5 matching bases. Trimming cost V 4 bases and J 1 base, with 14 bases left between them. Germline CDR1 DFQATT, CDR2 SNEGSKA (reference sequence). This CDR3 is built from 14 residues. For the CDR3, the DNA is TGCAGTGCTACTAACTTAGACAGATCCTACGAGCAGTACTTC. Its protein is CSATNLDRSYEQYF.

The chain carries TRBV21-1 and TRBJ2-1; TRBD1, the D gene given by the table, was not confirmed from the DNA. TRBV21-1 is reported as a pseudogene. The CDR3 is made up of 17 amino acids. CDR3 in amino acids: CASSKALSRAGNNEQFF. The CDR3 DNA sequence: TGTGCCAGCAGCAAAGCGCTTTCCAGGGCGGGGAACAATGAGCAGTTCTTC.